Listed below are T cell receptor beta chains from one sample, sequenced in a study of T-cell reconstitution after alpha-beta-depleted transplantation in children. TCRdb passed the PCR reads through MiXCR, listing each CDR3 protein once. There are approximately 240,000 distinct CDR3 sequences in the sample; about 9.5% occur only once, and approximately 6.2% lies in the top ten. The sequenced sample was PBMCs from the stem cell graft donor, obtained from the stem cell graft. Receptor source: a human donor who donated a stem cell graft to a child with acute lymphoblastic leukemia. The CDR3 runs from the conserved cysteine through the conserved F or W. Fields, in order: J gene, V gene, CDR3 length, D gene, clone size, CDR3 protein, CDR3 DNA. A D gene is named only where the DNA matches it firmly. Clone size is not always given. Where it is, it says once, few, many or a class for expanded clones.

J: TRBJ2-3
V: TRBV30
length: 15
D: TRBD2
size: few
CDR3: CAWVMGGATTDTQYF
DNA: TGTGCCTGGGTTATGGGAGGGGCCACAACAGATACGCAGTATTTT

J: TRBJ2-3
V: TRBV11-2
length: 14
D: .
size: .
CDR3: CASTATTFLDTQYF
DNA: TGTGCCAGCACCGCAACTACTTTCCTAGATACGCAGTATTTT

J: TRBJ2-2
V: TRBV12-3/TRBV12-4
length: 15
D: TRBD1
size: .
CDR3: CASRSYRGWTGELFF
DNA: TGTGCCAGCAGATCTTACAGGGGGTGGACCGGGGAGCTGTTTTTT

J: TRBJ1-1
V: TRBV2
length: 12
D: TRBD1
size: .
CDR3: CASPGQGYKAFF
DNA: TGTGCCAGTCCGGGACAGGGGTACAAAGCTTTCTTT

J: TRBJ2-1
V: TRBV5-1
length: 12
D: .
size: few
CDR3: CASSPRANEQFF
DNA: TGCGCCAGCAGCCCAAGGGCGAATGAGCAGTTCTTC

J: TRBJ1-6
V: TRBV12-3/TRBV12-4
length: 16
D: TRBD1
size: .
CDR3: CASSWSFNTGDSPLHF
DNA: TGTGCCAGCAGTTGGTCCTTTAATACAGGGGATTCACCCCTCCACTTT

J: TRBJ2-1
V: TRBV21-1
length: 18
D: .
size: many
CDR3: CASSKYNEGDTSRNEQFF
DNA: TGTGCCAGCAGCAAATATAATGAGGGGGACACGAGTCGCAATGAGCAGTTCTTC

J: TRBJ1-2
V: TRBV18
length: 15
D: .
size: few
CDR3: CASSPGRGDNYGYTF
DNA: TGTGCCAGCTCACCGGGACGGGGGGATAACTATGGCTACACCTTC

J: TRBJ2-3
V: TRBV11-2
length: 17
D: TRBD2
size: .
CDR3: CASSPGGTSGEEDTQYF
DNA: TGTGCCAGCAGCCCCGGGGGGACTAGCGGGGAAGAAGATACGCAGTATTTT

J: TRBJ2-3
V: TRBV12-5
length: 14
D: .
size: .
CDR3: CASALPRTTDTQYF
DNA: TGTGCTAGTGCCCTCCCGAGGACCACAGATACGCAGTATTTT

J: TRBJ1-1
V: TRBV18
length: 14
D: .
size: .
CDR3: CASSPSVAGREAFF
DNA: TGTGCCAGCTCACCTTCCGTCGCTGGACGTGAAGCTTTCTTT

J: TRBJ2-5
V: TRBV7-2
length: 12
D: .
size: .
CDR3: CASSQERKTQYF
DNA: TGTGCCAGCAGCCAAGAGAGGAAGACCCAGTACTTC

J: TRBJ2-7
V: TRBV27
length: 15
D: .
size: .
CDR3: CASSLRGFRSYEQYF
DNA: TGTGCCAGCAGCCTCAGGGGTTTCCGCTCCTACGAGCAGTACTTC

J: TRBJ1-1
V: TRBV18
length: 16
D: .
size: few
CDR3: CASYPTGFSGATEAFF
DNA: TGTGCCAGCTACCCCACAGGGTTCTCGGGCGCCACTGAAGCTTTCTTT

J: TRBJ2-1
V: TRBV5-4
length: 15
D: TRBD1
size: many
CDR3: CASSRDRGDYNEQFF
DNA: TGTGCCAGCAGCCGGGACAGAGGAGACTACAATGAGCAGTTCTTC

J: TRBJ2-3
V: TRBV7-8
length: 16
D: TRBD1
size: .
CDR3: CASSRPLTGGPDTQYF
DNA: TGTGCCAGCAGCCGCCCATTAACAGGGGGACCAGATACGCAGTATTTT

J: TRBJ2-7
V: TRBV7-9
length: 12
D: .
size: .
CDR3: CASSPIDYEQYF
DNA: TGTGCCAGCAGCCCAATCGATTACGAGCAGTACTTC

J: TRBJ1-5
V: TRBV3-1
length: 15
D: TRBD1
size: .
CDR3: CASSQGGGAGQPQHF
DNA: TGTGCCAGCAGCCAAGGAGGGGGCGCGGGTCAGCCCCAGCATTTT

J: TRBJ2-5
V: TRBV5-1
length: 14
D: TRBD1
size: few
CDR3: CASSLGGQGETQYF
DNA: TGCGCCAGCAGCTTGGGAGGACAGGGTGAGACCCAGTACTTC

J: TRBJ1-1
V: TRBV27
length: 14
D: .
size: many
CDR3: CASITSSGRTEAFF
DNA: TGTGCCAGCATTACGAGTTCGGGGCGGACTGAAGCTTTCTTT

J: TRBJ1-2
V: TRBV6-2/TRBV6-3
length: 14
D: TRBD1
size: .
CDR3: CASSRIQGDYGYTF
DNA: TGTGCCAGCAGTCGAATACAGGGGGACTATGGCTACACCTTC

J: TRBJ2-7
V: TRBV10-3
length: 15
D: .
size: .
CDR3: CAISDWGGSSYEQYF
DNA: TGTGCCATCAGTGATTGGGGGGGCTCCTCCTACGAGCAGTACTTC

J: TRBJ1-1
V: TRBV7-8
length: 15
D: .
size: .
CDR3: CASSLRGGTDTEAFF
DNA: TGTGCCAGCAGCCTAAGGGGGGGGACGGACACTGAAGCTTTCTTT

J: TRBJ2-3
V: TRBV12-2
length: 19
D: .
size: few
CDR3: CASRLATSGGAVGTDTQYF
DNA: TGTGCAAGTCGCTTAGCGACTAGCGGGGGGGCAGTTGGTACAGATACGCAGTATTTT

J: TRBJ2-1
V: TRBV18
length: 15
D: TRBD2
size: .
CDR3: CASSVQPAGNNEQFF
DNA: TGTGCCAGCTCAGTACAGCCAGCGGGGAACAATGAGCAGTTCTTC

J: TRBJ2-5
V: TRBV7-9
length: 10
D: .
size: .
CDR3: CASNEETQYF
DNA: TGTGCCAGCAACGAAGAGACCCAGTACTTC

J: TRBJ2-1
V: TRBV20-1
length: 15
D: .
size: few
CDR3: CSASILSNSYNEQFF
DNA: TGCAGTGCTAGTATTCTTAGCAACTCCTACAATGAGCAGTTCTTC

J: TRBJ1-4
V: TRBV5-1
length: 15
D: .
size: few
CDR3: CASSWQGSRGEKLFF
DNA: TGCGCCAGCAGCTGGCAGGGGAGTAGGGGTGAAAAACTGTTTTTT

J: TRBJ1-2
V: TRBV12-3/TRBV12-4
length: 13
D: .
size: many
CDR3: CASSQDAPHGYTF
DNA: TGTGCCAGCAGCCAGGACGCCCCCCATGGCTACACCTTC

J: TRBJ1-1
V: TRBV11-2
length: 14
D: .
size: .
CDR3: CASSLGVANTEAFF
DNA: TGTGCCAGCAGCCTAGGGGTCGCGAACACTGAAGCTTTCTTT

J: TRBJ1-2
V: TRBV7-2
length: 17
D: TRBD1
size: few
CDR3: CASSARTAGTGADGYTF
DNA: TGTGCCAGCAGCGCTCGGACAGCCGGGACAGGGGCCGATGGCTACACCTTC

J: TRBJ2-3
V: TRBV29-1
length: 14
D: TRBD1
size: few
CDR3: CSALHRGRSDTQYF
DNA: TGCAGCGCGCTCCACAGGGGGAGGTCAGATACGCAGTATTTT

J: TRBJ2-1
V: TRBV2
length: 13
D: .
size: many
CDR3: CASSIGGLNEQFF
DNA: TGTGCCAGCAGTATCGGGGGTCTCAATGAGCAGTTCTTC

J: TRBJ2-5
V: TRBV7-9
length: 13
D: .
size: many
CDR3: CASGRGNQETQYF
DNA: TGTGCCAGCGGGAGGGGGAACCAAGAGACCCAGTACTTC

J: TRBJ2-5
V: TRBV29-1
length: 13
D: TRBD1
size: many
CDR3: CSVVGQGKETQYF
DNA: TGCAGCGTTGTCGGACAGGGTAAAGAGACCCAGTACTTC

J: TRBJ2-5
V: TRBV7-8
length: 16
D: TRBD2
size: .
CDR3: CASSISSGGTQETQYF
DNA: TGTGCCAGCAGTATAAGTAGCGGGGGGACCCAAGAGACCCAGTACTTC

J: TRBJ1-2
V: TRBV3-1
length: 15
D: TRBD1
size: .
CDR3: CASSPGQGYTVGYTF
DNA: TGTGCCAGCAGCCCCGGACAGGGATATACAGTTGGCTACACCTTC

J: TRBJ2-3
V: TRBV5-1
length: 16
D: TRBD2
size: .
CDR3: CASSLFSGPNTDTQYF
DNA: TGCGCCAGCAGCTTGTTTAGCGGGCCTAACACAGATACGCAGTATTTT

J: TRBJ2-7
V: TRBV12-3/TRBV12-4
length: 14
D: .
size: .
CDR3: CASTRTGTIYEQYF
DNA: TGTGCCAGCACCCGGACCGGGACAATCTACGAGCAGTACTTC

J: TRBJ2-5
V: TRBV5-1
length: 16
D: TRBD2
size: few
CDR3: CASSLAATSDGETQYF
DNA: TGCGCCAGCAGCTTGGCCGCGACTAGCGACGGTGAGACCCAGTACTTC

J: TRBJ2-3
V: TRBV28
length: 14
D: .
size: many
CDR3: CASFRDTSTDTQYF
DNA: TGTGCCAGTTTCCGGGACACGAGCACAGATACGCAGTATTTT

J: TRBJ2-5
V: TRBV27
length: 14
D: .
size: .
CDR3: CASSLGLDQETQYF
DNA: TGTGCCAGCAGTTTGGGACTGGACCAAGAGACCCAGTACTTC

J: TRBJ2-1
V: TRBV24-1
length: 14
D: .
size: many
CDR3: CATRRDGSYNEQFF
DNA: TGTGCCACCAGGAGGGACGGCTCCTACAATGAGCAGTTCTTC

J: TRBJ1-1
V: TRBV9
length: 12
D: .
size: .
CDR3: CASSGPGFEAFF
DNA: TGTGCCAGCAGCGGACCGGGATTTGAAGCTTTCTTT

J: TRBJ1-3
V: TRBV18
length: 14
D: .
size: many
CDR3: CASSPQRSGNTIYF
DNA: TGTGCCAGCTCACCCCAGCGCTCTGGAAACACCATATATTTT

J: TRBJ1-1
V: TRBV3-1
length: 14
D: .
size: .
CDR3: CASSQAAGQYEAFF
DNA: TGTGCCAGCAGCCAAGCCGCGGGTCAGTATGAAGCTTTCTTT

J: TRBJ1-5
V: TRBV2
length: 14
D: .
size: .
CDR3: CASTRDGLKGAQHF
DNA: TGTGCCAGCACCCGGGACGGCCTAAAGGGAGCCCAGCATTTT

J: TRBJ1-5
V: TRBV12-3/TRBV12-4
length: 16
D: .
size: many
CDR3: CASSGWAGVDFQPQHF
DNA: TGTGCCAGCAGTGGGTGGGCAGGGGTAGATTTCCAGCCCCAGCATTTT

J: TRBJ2-5
V: TRBV20-1
length: 18
D: TRBD1
size: many
CDR3: CSARDRLGTGGRGKTQYF
DNA: TGCAGTGCTAGAGATCGTTTAGGGACAGGGGGCAGAGGGAAGACCCAGTACTTC

J: TRBJ2-2
V: TRBV29-1
length: 11
D: TRBD2
size: many
CDR3: CSAREAGELFF
DNA: TGCAGCGCCCGGGAGGCCGGGGAGCTGTTTTTT